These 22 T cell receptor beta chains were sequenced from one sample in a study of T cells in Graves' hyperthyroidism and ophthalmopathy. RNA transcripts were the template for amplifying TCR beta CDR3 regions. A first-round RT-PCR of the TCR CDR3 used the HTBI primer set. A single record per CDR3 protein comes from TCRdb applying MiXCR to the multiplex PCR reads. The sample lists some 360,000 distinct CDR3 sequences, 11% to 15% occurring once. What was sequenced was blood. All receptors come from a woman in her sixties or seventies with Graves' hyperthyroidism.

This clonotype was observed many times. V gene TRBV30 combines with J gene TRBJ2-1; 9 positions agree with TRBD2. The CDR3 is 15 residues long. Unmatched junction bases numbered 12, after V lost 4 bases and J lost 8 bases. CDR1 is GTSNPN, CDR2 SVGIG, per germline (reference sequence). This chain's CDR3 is CAWTNGAGGPDEQFF. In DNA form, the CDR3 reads TGTGCCTGGACGAATGGTGCGGGAGGGCCCGATGAGCAGTTCTTC.

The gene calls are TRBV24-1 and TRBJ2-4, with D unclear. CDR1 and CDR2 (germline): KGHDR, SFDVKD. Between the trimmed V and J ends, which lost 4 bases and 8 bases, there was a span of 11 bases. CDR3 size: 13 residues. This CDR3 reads CATSDSTVDIQYF. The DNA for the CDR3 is TGTGCCACCAGTGACTCCACGGTAGACATTCAGTACTTC.

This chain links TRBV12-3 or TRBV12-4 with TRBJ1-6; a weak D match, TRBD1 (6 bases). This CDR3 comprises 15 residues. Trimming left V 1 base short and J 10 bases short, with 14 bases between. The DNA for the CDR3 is TGTGCCAGCAGTTTAGAATGGGGCAGGGGATCACCCCTCCACTTT. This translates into CASSLEWGRGSPLHF.

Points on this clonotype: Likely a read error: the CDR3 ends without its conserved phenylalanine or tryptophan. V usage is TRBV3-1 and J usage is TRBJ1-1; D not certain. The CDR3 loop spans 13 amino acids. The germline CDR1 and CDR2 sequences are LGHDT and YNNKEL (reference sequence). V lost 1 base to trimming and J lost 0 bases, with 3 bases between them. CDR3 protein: CASSQVVNTEAFL. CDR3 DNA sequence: TGTGCCAGCAGCCAAGTAGTGAACACTGAAGCTTTCCTT.

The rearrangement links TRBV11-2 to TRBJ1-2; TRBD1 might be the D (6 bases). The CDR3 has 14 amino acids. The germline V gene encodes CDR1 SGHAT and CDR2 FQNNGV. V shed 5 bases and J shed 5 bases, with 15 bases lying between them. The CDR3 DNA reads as TGTGCCAGCAGCCTCTCCGGGACACCTTATGGCTACACCTTC. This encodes CASSLSGTPYGYTF.

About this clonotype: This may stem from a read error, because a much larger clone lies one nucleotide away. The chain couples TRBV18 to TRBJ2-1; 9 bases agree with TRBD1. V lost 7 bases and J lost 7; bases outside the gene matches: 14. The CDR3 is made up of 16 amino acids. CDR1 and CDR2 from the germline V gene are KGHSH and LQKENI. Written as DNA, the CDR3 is TGTGCCAGCTTACCTCGCTCCGGGACAGGGCTAAATGAGCAGTTCTTC. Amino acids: CASLPRSGTGLNEQFF.

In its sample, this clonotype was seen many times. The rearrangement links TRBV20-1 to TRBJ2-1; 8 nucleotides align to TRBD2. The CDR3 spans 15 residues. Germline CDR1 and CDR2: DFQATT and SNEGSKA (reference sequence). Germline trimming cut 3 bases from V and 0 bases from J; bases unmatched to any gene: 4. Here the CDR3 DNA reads TGCAGTGCTAGTGGCGGGAGGTCCTCCTACAATGAGCAGTTCTTC. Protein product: CSASGGRSSYNEQFF.

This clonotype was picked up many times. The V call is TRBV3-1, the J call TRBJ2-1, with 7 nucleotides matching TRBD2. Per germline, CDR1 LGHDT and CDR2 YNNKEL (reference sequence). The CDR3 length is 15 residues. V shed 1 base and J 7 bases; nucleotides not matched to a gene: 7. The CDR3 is CASSQGLADRNEQFF. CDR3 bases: TGTGCCAGCAGCCAAGGACTAGCAGACCGGAATGAGCAGTTCTTC.

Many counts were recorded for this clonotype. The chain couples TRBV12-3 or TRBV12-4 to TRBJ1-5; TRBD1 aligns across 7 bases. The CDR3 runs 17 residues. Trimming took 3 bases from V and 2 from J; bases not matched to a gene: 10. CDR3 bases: TGTGCCAGCAGTTTGGAGGCAGGGGGAAGGGGCAATCAGCCCCAGCATTTT. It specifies CASSLEAGGRGNQPQHF.

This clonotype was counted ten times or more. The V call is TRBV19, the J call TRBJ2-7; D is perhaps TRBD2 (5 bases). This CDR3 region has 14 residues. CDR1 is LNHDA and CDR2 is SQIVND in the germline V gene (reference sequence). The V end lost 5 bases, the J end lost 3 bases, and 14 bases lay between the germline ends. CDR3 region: CASSPGVGDYEQYF. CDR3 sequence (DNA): TGTGCCAGTAGTCCCGGCGTGGGAGACTACGAGCAGTACTTC.

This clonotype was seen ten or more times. The CDR3 loop is CSAPPMTGGEQYF. The DNA of the CDR3 is TGCAGTGCGCCGCCGATGACCGGGGGCGAGCAGTACTTC. The chain couples TRBV20-1 to TRBJ2-7; D perhaps matches TRBD2 (6 bases). Germline loops: CDR1 DFQATT, CDR2 SNEGSKA (reference sequence). This CDR3 has 13 amino acids. The V end lost 6 bases, the J end lost 6 bases, and 18 bases lay between the germline ends.

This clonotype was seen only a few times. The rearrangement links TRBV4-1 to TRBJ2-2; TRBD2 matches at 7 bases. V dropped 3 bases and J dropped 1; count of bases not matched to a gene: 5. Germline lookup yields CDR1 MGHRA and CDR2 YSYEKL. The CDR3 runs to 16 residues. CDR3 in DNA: TGCGCCAGCAGCCATATTCGCGGGAGGAACACCGGGGAGCTGTTTTTT. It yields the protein CASSHIRGRNTGELFF.

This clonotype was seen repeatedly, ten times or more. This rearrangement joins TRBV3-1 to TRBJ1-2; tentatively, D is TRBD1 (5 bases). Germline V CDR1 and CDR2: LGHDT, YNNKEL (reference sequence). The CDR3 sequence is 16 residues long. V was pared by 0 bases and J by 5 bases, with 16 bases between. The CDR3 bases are TGTGCCAGCAGCCAAGATCTGTGGGGCGGCGAGTATGGCTACACCTTC. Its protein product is CASSQDLWGGEYGYTF.

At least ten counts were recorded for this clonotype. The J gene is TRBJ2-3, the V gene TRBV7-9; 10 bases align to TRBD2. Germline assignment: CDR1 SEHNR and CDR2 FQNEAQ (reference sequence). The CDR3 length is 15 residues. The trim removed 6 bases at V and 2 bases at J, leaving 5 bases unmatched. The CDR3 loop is CASSQLAGATDTQYF. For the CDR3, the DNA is TGTGCCAGCAGTCAGCTAGCGGGAGCCACAGATACGCAGTATTTT.

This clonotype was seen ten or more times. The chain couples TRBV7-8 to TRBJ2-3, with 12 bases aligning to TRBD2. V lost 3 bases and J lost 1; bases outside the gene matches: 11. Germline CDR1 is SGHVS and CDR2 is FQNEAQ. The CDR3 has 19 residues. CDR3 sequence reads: CASSFPLPSGREGTDTQYF. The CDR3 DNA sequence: TGTGCCAGCAGCTTCCCCCTACCTAGCGGGAGGGAAGGCACAGATACGCAGTATTTT. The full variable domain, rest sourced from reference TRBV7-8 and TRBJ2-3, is GAGVSQSPRYKVAKRGQDVALRCDPISGHVSLFWYQQALGQGPEFLTYFQNEAQLDKSGLPSDRFFAERPEGSVSTLKIQRTQQEDSAVYLCASSFPLPSGREGTDTQYFGPGTRLTVL.

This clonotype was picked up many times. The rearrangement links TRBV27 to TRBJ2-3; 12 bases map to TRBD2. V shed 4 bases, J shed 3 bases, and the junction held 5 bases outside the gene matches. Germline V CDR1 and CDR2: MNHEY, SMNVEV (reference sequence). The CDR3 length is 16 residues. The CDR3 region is CASSSRTSGMTDTQYF. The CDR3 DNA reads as TGTGCCAGCAGTTCCCGGACTAGCGGGATGACAGATACGCAGTATTTT.

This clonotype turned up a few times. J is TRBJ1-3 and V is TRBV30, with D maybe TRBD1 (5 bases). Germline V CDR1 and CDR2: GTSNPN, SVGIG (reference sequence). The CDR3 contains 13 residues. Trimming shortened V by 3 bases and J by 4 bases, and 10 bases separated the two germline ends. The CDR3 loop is CAWSGAAGNTIYF. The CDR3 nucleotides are TGTGCCTGGAGCGGGGCTGCGGGAAACACCATATATTTT.

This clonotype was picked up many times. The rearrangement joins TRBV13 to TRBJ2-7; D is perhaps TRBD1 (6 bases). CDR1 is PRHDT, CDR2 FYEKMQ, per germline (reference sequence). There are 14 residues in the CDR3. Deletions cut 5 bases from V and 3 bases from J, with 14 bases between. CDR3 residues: CASSLPGQYYEQYF. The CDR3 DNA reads TGTGCCAGCAGCCTCCCGGGACAATACTACGAGCAGTACTTC. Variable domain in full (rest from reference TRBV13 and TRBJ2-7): AAGVIQSPRHLIKEKRETATLKCYPIPRHDTVYWYQQGPGQDPQFLISFYEKMQSDKGSIPDRFSAQQFSDYHSELNMSSLELGDSALYFCASSLPGQYYEQYFGPGTRLTVT.

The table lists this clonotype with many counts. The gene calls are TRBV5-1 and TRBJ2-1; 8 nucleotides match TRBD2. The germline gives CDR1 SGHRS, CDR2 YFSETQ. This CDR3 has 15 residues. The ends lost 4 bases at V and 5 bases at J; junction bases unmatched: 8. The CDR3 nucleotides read TGCGCCAGCAGCCGTACTCTTAGCGGGGACAATGAGCAGTTCTTC. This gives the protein CASSRTLSGDNEQFF. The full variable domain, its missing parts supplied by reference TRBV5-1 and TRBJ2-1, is KAGVTQTPRYLIKTRGQQVTLSCSPISGHRSVSWYQQTPGQGLQFLFEYFSETQRNKGNFPGRFSGRQFSNSRSEMNVSTLELGDSALYLCASSRTLSGDNEQFFGPGTRLTVL.

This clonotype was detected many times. The CDR3 protein is CASSLAGQGGSPLHF. The DNA of the CDR3 is TGTGCCAGCAGCTTAGCCGGACAGGGGGGCTCACCCCTCCACTTT. The rearrangement uses TRBV13 and TRBJ1-6; 10 bases align to TRBD1. The CDR3 contains 15 residues. Looked up from germline, CDR1 is PRHDT and CDR2 is FYEKMQ (reference sequence). The V gene end was trimmed by 1 base and the J gene end by 10 bases; junction bases not matched to a gene: 4. Full variable domain (remainder filled in from reference TRBV13 and TRBJ1-6): AAGVIQSPRHLIKEKRETATLKCYPIPRHDTVYWYQQGPGQDPQFLISFYEKMQSDKGSIPDRFSAQQFSDYHSELNMSSLELGDSALYFCASSLAGQGGSPLHFGNGTRLTVT.

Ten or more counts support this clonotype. Written as DNA, the CDR3 is TGCGCCAGCAGCGGCGGGGGGGGGGAGTTCTACAATGAGCAGTTCTTC. Its translation is CASSGGGGEFYNEQFF. J is TRBJ2-1 and V is TRBV5-1; TRBD2 agrees at 9 bases. The CDR3 loop spans 16 amino acids. Germline values: CDR1 SGHRS, CDR2 YFSETQ. Trimming took 4 bases from V and 3 from J; bases not matched to a gene: 8. Complete variable domain (other parts from reference TRBV5-1 and TRBJ2-1): KAGVTQTPRYLIKTRGQQVTLSCSPISGHRSVSWYQQTPGQGLQFLFEYFSETQRNKGNFPGRFSGRQFSNSRSEMNVSTLELGDSALYLCASSGGGGEFYNEQFFGPGTRLTVL.

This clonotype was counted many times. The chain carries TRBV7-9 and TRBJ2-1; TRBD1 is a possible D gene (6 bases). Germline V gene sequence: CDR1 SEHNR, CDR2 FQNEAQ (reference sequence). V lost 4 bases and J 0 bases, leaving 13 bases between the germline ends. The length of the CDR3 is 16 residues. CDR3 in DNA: TGTGCCAGCAGCTCGCCCAGGGGATACTCCTACAATGAGCAGTTCTTC. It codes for CASSSPRGYSYNEQFF.